The 7 T cell receptor beta chains reported below all come from one sample, sequenced in a study of cytomegalovirus exposure and HLA in healthy donors. Only in-frame clones appear in the TCRdb table, and some are missing; sequencing was by immunoSEQ multiplex PCR. Altogether about 89,000 clones are present, approximately 84% being singletons, with the ten largest covering roughly 12%. Sequencing input: PBMCs. The receptor source for this set is a woman between 18 and 30 years old in good health and CMV-seropositive.

V usage is TRBV4-1 and J usage is TRBJ2-3; TRBD2 matches at 8 bases. The J segment lost 0 bases and the V segment lost 4 bases, leaving 6 bases of the junction unmatched. Germline V gene lookup returns CDR1 MGHRA and CDR2 YSYEKL. There are 16 residues in the CDR3. CDR3 in amino acids: CASSPLSGGSTDTQYF. CDR3 coding DNA: TGCGCCAGCAGCCCCTTGAGCGGGGGAAGCACAGATACGCAGTATTTT.

This chain connects TRBV5-5 to TRBJ1-4, with D uncertain. The CDR3 is 16 amino acids. Trimming shortened V by 2 bases and J by 4 bases, and 15 bases separated the two germline ends. The germline gives CDR1 SGHKS, CDR2 YYEKEE (reference sequence). The chain's CDR3 is CASSFGGRTVNEKLFF. The CDR3 coding sequence is TGTGCCAGCAGCTTCGGCGGCCGGACTGTTAATGAAAAACTGTTTTTT.

The chain recombines TRBV5-6 with TRBJ1-6; D is unclear. The CDR3 spans 16 residues. The V and J ends lost 4 bases and 2 bases respectively, with 13 bases between them. Looked up from germline, CDR1 is SGHDT and CDR2 is YYEEEE. The CDR3 nucleotides are TGTGCCAGCAGCGTTGGAGGTCCCGCCTATAATTCACCCCTCCACTTT. Encoded protein: CASSVGGPAYNSPLHF.

The chain carries TRBV6-1 and TRBJ1-5; D is possibly TRBD1 (6 bases). The V gene lost 11 bases and the J gene lost 3 bases, with 17 bases spanning the gap. CDR3 length: 14 residues. Germline V gene lookup returns CDR1 MNHNS and CDR2 SASEGT. CDR3 nucleotides: TGTGCCGACGGGACACGGGGAGACAATCAGCCCCAGCATTTT. Its protein is CADGTRGDNQPQHF.

The chain carries TRBV7-9 and TRBJ1-2, with 10 nucleotides matching TRBD1. CDR3 length: 13 amino acids. Germline V gene lookup returns CDR1 SEHNR and CDR2 FQNEAQ (reference sequence). V lost 8 bases, J lost 0 bases, and 0 bases stayed unmatched. CDR3 protein: CASGQGANYGYTF. The CDR3 DNA reads as TGTGCCAGCGGACAGGGGGCTAACTATGGCTACACCTTC.

V usage is TRBV5-5 and J usage is TRBJ1-1; the D is unclear. The CDR3 has 14 amino acids. Trimming left V 0 bases short and J 0 bases short, with 6 bases between. Germline values: CDR1 SGHKS, CDR2 YYEKEE (reference sequence). The CDR3 DNA sequence: TGTGCCAGCAGCTTGGACACCATGAACACTGAAGCTTTCTTT. Protein product: CASSLDTMNTEAFF.

On this clone itself: The identical CDR3 is also encoded by other nucleotide sequences in the sample. The chain uses TRBV6-1 and TRBJ2-7; D remains unclear. The ends were cut back, 3 bases at V and 1 base at J, with 7 bases in the middle. The CDR3 is 13 amino acids. The germline V gene has CDR1 MNHNS and CDR2 SASEGT. The CDR3, as DNA: TGTGCCAGCAGTGAGGGCCCATCCTACGAGCAGTACTTC. Protein: CASSEGPSYEQYF.